This note documents a single TCR beta chain sequence. Its target is unknown. The assay was immunoSEQ multiplex PCR, and TCRdb's table has in-frame clones only and misses some. The sample has tens of thousands of clones; approximately 85% are singletons. This sample stems from a study of radiotherapy plus CTLA-4 blockade in lung cancer. Study overall: Disease control was seen in approximately 29% of patients, objective responses in 15% to 20%. Study results and caveats: According to reports, early shifts in blood T cell clones, alongside interferon-beta, forecast response most accurately.

The germline CDR1 and CDR2 sequences are SGHTA and FQGNSA. V was cut by 1 base and J by 2 bases, with 9 bases left in between. The CDR3 has 15 amino acids. Sequenced here: peripheral blood, sampled from a patient treated with radiotherapy plus ipilimumab. This clonotype originated in a human donor with non-small cell lung cancer whose response to radiotherapy plus ipilimumab could not be evaluated. The V gene is TRBV7-2, the J gene TRBJ1-5; D call uncertain. CDR3: CASSLGGSGNQPQHF. CDR3 sequence (DNA): TGTGCCAGCAGCTTAGGAGGTTCGGGCAATCAGCCCCAGCATTTT. The full variable domain, rest sourced from reference TRBV7-2 and TRBJ1-5, is GAGVSQSPSNKVTEKGKDVELRCDPISGHTALYWYRQSLGQGLEFLIYFQGNSAPDKSGLPSDRFSAERTGGSVSTLTIQRTQQEDSAVYLCASSLGGSGNQPQHFGDGTRLSIL.